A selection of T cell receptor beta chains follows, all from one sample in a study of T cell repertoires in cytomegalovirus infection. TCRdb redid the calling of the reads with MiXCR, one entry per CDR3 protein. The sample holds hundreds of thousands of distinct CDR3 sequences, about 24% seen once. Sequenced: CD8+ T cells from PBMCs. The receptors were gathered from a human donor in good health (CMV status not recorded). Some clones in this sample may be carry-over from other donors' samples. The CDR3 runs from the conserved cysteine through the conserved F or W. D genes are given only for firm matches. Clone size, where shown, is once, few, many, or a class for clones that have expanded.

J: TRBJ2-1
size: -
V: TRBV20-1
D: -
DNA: TGCAGTGCAACCCCGGGGGCCTCCTACAATGAGCAGTTCTTC
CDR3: CSATPGASYNEQFF

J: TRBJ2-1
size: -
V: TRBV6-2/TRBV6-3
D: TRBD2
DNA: TGTGCCAGCAGTTCGAGTTTGTTAGAACTAGCGGGGGATGAGCAGTTCTTC
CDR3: CASSSSLLELAGDEQFF

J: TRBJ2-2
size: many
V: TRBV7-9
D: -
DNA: TGTGCCAGCAGCTTAGCCCCGGCAGCGAACACCGGGGAGCTGTTTTTT
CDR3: CASSLAPAANTGELFF

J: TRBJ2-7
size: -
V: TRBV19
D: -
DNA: TGTGCCAGTAGTATCGGACTGGAGTTAATACCCTACGAGCAGTACTTC
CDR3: CASSIGLELIPYEQYF

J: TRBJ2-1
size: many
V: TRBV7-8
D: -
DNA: TGTGCCAGCAGCTGGGAGACAGAACCCGATAATGAGCAGTTCTTC
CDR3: CASSWETEPDNEQFF

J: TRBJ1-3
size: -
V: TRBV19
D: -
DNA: TGTGCCAGTAGTATCGATGGATCCTCTGGAAACACCATATATTTT
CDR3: CASSIDGSSGNTIYF

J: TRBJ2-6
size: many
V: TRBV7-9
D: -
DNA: TGTGCCAGCAGCTTACGTGACTCTGGGGCCAACGTCCTGACTTTC
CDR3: CASSLRDSGANVLTF

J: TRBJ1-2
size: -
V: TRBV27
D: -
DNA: TGTGCCAGCAGTTTAAGTAGGGTGGATCTCACCTTC
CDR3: CASSLSRVDLTF

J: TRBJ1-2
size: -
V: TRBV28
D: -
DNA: TGTGCCAGCAGTTTGGAGAGGGCTGGCTACACCTTC
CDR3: CASSLERAGYTF

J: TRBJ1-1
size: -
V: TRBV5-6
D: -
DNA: TGTGCCAGCAGCTTGGGCGGCCTGAACACTAAAGCTTTCTTT
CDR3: CASSLGGLNTKAFF

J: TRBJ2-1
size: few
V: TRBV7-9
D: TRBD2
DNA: TGTGCCAGCAGCTCCCCTCTACTAGCGGGGGGGGACAATGAGCAGTTCTTC
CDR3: CASSSPLLAGGDNEQFF

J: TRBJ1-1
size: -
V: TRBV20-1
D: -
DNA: TGCAGTGCTTTCGAGGGGGTCTTGAACACTGAAGCTTTCTTT
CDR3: CSAFEGVLNTEAFF

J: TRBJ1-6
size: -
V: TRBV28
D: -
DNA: TGTGCCAGCAGTTTGACAGCATCCTATAATTCACCCCTCCACTTT
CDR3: CASSLTASYNSPLHF

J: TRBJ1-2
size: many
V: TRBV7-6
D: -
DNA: TGTGCCAGCAGCTTAGCGAGCGGGGGCGGCTACACCTTC
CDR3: CASSLASGGGYTF

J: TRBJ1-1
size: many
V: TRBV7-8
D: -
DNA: TGTGCCAGCAGCGAAGAGAACACTGAAGCTTTCTTT
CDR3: CASSEENTEAFF

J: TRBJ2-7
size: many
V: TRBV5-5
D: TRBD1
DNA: TGTGCCAGCACCTGGACAGGGGGCTCCTACGAGCAGTACTTC
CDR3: CASTWTGGSYEQYF

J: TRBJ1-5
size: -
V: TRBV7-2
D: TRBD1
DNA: TGTGCCAGCAGCCCGCGGGGACAGGGGGCAGATCAGCCCCAGCATTTT
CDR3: CASSPRGQGADQPQHF

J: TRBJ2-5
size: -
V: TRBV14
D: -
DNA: TGTGTCAGCAGCCTACGCCTGATGGACTGGATACAAGAGACCCAGTACTTC
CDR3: CVSSLRLMDWIQETQYF

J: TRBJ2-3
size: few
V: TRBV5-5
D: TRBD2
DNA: TGTGCCAGCAGCTGGGAGCGGGGAACAGATACGCAGTATTTT
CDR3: CASSWERGTDTQYF

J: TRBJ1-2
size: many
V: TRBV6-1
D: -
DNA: TGTGCCAGCACTCCCAGGGGTTCAGCCTATAGCTACACCTTC
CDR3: CASTPRGSAYSYTF

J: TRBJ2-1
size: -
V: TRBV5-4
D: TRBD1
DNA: TGTGCCAGCAGCAAGGGGACAGGGGGCCCGTACGAGCAGTTCTTC
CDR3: CASSKGTGGPYEQFF

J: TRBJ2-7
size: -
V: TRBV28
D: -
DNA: TGTGCCATCAGTTTGAGGTTCAGGAGTTCCTACGAGCAGTACTTC
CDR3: CAISLRFRSSYEQYF